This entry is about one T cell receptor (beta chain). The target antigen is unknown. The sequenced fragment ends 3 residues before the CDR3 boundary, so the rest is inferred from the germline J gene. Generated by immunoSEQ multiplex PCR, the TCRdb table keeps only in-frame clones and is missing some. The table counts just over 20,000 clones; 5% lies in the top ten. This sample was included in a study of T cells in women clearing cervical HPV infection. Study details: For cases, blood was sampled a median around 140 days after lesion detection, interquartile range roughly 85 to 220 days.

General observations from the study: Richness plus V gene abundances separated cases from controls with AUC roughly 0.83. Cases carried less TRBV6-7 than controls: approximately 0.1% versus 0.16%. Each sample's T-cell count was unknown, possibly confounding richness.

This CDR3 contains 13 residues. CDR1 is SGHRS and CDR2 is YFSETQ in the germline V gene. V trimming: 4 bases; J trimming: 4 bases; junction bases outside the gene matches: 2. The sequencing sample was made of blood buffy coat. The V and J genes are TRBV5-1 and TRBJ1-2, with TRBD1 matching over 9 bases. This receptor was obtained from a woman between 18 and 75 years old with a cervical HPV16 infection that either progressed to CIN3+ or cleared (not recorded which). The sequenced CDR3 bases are TGCGCCAGCAGCCCGACAGGGGGCTATGGC. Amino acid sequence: CASSPTGGYG. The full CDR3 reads CASSPTGGYGYTF.